The clone carrying this TCR beta chain was counted at least ten times. These data originate in a study of regulatory T cells in long-lasting Graves disease. The time point denotes: newly diagnosed GD, antithyroid drugs for less than 3 months. Extracted RNA from PBMCs served as the source of the TCR library. The authors built TCR beta libraries using iRepertoire HTBI primers and Arm-PCR of CDR3 regions. TCRdb redid the calling of the multiplex PCR reads with MiXCR, one entry per CDR3 protein. Seen here are around 450,000 distinct CDR3 sequences, 14% to 15% observed once, and the top ten hold approximately 15%. These data also formed part of another study, on T cells in Graves' hyperthyroidism and ophthalmopathy. That report notes: Across 18 months, stable Graves' hyperthyroidism was marked by no progression to ophthalmopathy.

This clonotype was sampled from a woman aged 25 to 39 with Graves disease. Material: peripheral blood mononuclear cells (PBMCs), obtained at new diagnosis, from a patient treated with antithyroid drugs.

The DNA of the CDR3 is TGTGCCTGGAGCCCCACGGGACTAGCGCGGGTCGGGCAGTACTTC. It yields the protein CAWSPTGLARVGQYF. The chain recombines TRBV30 with TRBJ2-7; 10 nucleotides agree with TRBD2. The CDR3 consists of 15 residues. Germline CDR1 GTSNPN, CDR2 SVGIG (reference sequence). V dropped 3 bases and J dropped 9; count of bases not matched to a gene: 14.